One and the same sample provided the 3 T cell receptor beta chains below, sequenced in a study of identical twins (dated by TCRdb to 2016 to 2017). The library was generated by 5' RACE. Sequencing was carried out with an Illumina HiSeq 2000. Starting from the raw public reads, TCRdb applied fastp trimming at Q25, assembled clones with MiXCR and retained in-frame beta chains. Under each unique CDR3 protein, matching rows form one entry showing the most common genes and DNA. The sample yields about 280,000 distinct CDR3 sequences; about 8.1% were counted once. The ten biggest clones cover approximately 2.1% of the sample. These data also featured in a second study, about yellow fever vaccine responses in identical twins.

The sample consisted of memory (CD45RO+) T cells sorted from blood. The meaning of the sample's cell subset or site label: CD45RO+ enriched T cells. The receptors come from a woman aged 18-29 years in good health.

This clonotype was seen a handful of times. The chain couples TRBV7-7 to TRBJ2-7; 9 bases match TRBD1. The junction had 7 bases not matched to a gene; V was cut back by 5 bases and J by 2 bases. Germline V gene data show CDR1 as SSHAT and CDR2 as FNYEAQ (reference sequence). The CDR3 has 15 amino acids. The CDR3 reads CASSQGQGPPYEQYF. CDR3 coding DNA: TGTGCCAGCAGCCAGGGACAGGGACCGCCCTACGAGCAGTACTTC.

This clonotype was recorded at least ten times. V usage is TRBV5-1 and J usage is TRBJ2-7; D is perhaps TRBD1 or TRBD2 (6 bases each). Trimming stripped 7 bases from V and 2 bases from J, with 13 bases between. The CDR3 sequence is 13 residues long. The germline gives CDR1 SGHRS, CDR2 YFSETQ. CDR3 protein: CASGEGGPYEQYF. The CDR3 nucleotides read TGCGCCAGCGGCGAGGGGGGTCCCTACGAGCAGTACTTC.

V is TRBV7-2 and J is TRBJ2-1, with D possibly matching TRBD1 (5 bases). Per the germline V gene, CDR1 is SGHTA and CDR2 is FQGNSA. There are 14 residues in the CDR3. V gave up 5 bases and J gave up 4 bases, with 12 bases separating them. The CDR3 reads CASSETDGYNEQFF. CDR3 sequence (DNA): TGTGCCAGCAGCGAGACAGATGGGTACAATGAGCAGTTCTTC. The full variable domain, its missing parts supplied by reference TRBV7-2 and TRBJ2-1, is GAGVSQSPSNKVTEKGKDVELRCDPISGHTALYWYRQSLGQGLEFLIYFQGNSAPDKSGLPSDRFSAERTGGSVSTLTIQRTQQEDSAVYLCASSETDGYNEQFFGPGTRLTVL.